This T cell receptor beta chain was documented in a study of shared clonotypes between healthy human individuals (TCRdb year 2020). A note on the overall study: A couple of women and a few men aged 18 to 49 years were included in the cohort. For each donor, three plates each were used for CD4 naive and CD4 memory, two plates were used for CD8 naive, and one plate was used for CD8 memory. To estimate repertoire size and how much clonotype sharing occurs between individuals, the study deeply sequenced the blood TCR repertoires of roughly 5 healthy adults. Different laboratories and diverse techniques were used to prepare libraries and sequence TCR repertoires, to increase sequencing depth and limit assay-specific biases. Per donor, leukapheresis produced somewhere between about 0.8 and 9 billion PBMCs. Paper-wide results and their limitations: The small number of donors limited the genetic and exposure-history diversity represented. Only blood was sampled, and tissue TCR repertoires likely differ from those in blood. Even with the large sequencing depth, rarefaction of the sorted-subset datasets indicated that sequencing was incomplete. Larger estimated clonotype richness was generally found for naive subsets than for memory subsets. Compared with non-shared clonotypes, clonotypes shared by all four sorted-subset donors had higher generation probabilities. When a handful of donors were compared, the shared fraction of clonotypes was approximately 5% for naive CD4, less than 4% for naive CD8, 2% to 2.5% for memory CD4, and less than 0.45% for memory CD8. Pairwise subsampling led to the expectation that sequencing depth would affect the degree of clonotype sharing among donors.

Using the deep immunoSEQ assay, multiplex PCR amplified TCR CDR3 regions from genomic DNA. Extracted genomic DNA from each cell subset was distributed evenly across all wells of several immunoSEQ 96-well plates, and each plate was treated as a replicate. Each replicate PCR for sorted subsets received about 220 ng genomic DNA, equal to tens of thousands of T cell genomes. The purified libraries were quantified using a Qubit 3.0 fluorometer, sized with a Bioanalyzer 2100, and then quantified again using the KAPA Library Quantification kit. Each immunoSEQ 96-well plate was sequenced on its own single-read 150-cycle Illumina NextSeq 550 flow cell. Per the authors' processing: Because the immunoSEQ output held only junctional sequences and lacked quality scores, the filtering could not match the filtering applied to full-length reads. Sequences were annotated with PyIR, a Python wrapper for IgBLAST v1.9, using IMGT germline references to assign V/J genes and CDR3. Reads were filtered out if the reads had weak V/J assignments (E-value above 1e-6), no CDR3, stop codons, out-of-frame junctions, or ambiguous translated residues. V3J clonotypes were defined as sequences sharing the same inferred V gene, J gene, and CDR3 amino acid sequence. The percentage overlap between two repertoires was calculated by dividing the number of shared unique clonotypes by the size of the smaller repertoire. Three approaches were used to assess repertoire richness: RTK rarefaction, the Chao1 estimator, and Recon v2.1 estimates of unobserved clonotypes. OLGA was used to compute generation probabilities for all TCRbeta clonotypes that the gDNA method yielded from a handful of donors. TCRdb took this table from immuneACCESS and kept in-frame rearrangements with V and J called. Such tables lack part of the clones; where checked against another copy, unresolved V genes explain under half of the gap, and the rest is unexplained. V, J and clone size reflect that table, while D and trimming were determined from the DNA. The sample table shows nearly 1,000,000 clones, and 70% to 85% are seen once. Roughly 1.5% of the sample belongs to the ten largest clones.

Remarks on this clone: Its target antigen remains unknown. No much larger clone is present one base from it, and per-base qualities are unavailable.

The donors were healthy, HIV-negative adults who had no recently reported acute infections or vaccinations. Every donor was a Caucasian adult residing in Nashville, Tennessee, USA. Magnetic negative selection was used to enrich CD4+ T cells, after which naive cells were positively selected on CD45RA and the negative fraction became the memory subset. Blood was obtained by leukapheresis, after which PBMCs were separated by Ficoll-Histopaque density gradient centrifugation and cryopreserved in liquid nitrogen vapor phase. Analytical flow cytometry was used to check the purity and quantity of every magnetically sorted T cell population. Genomic DNA was isolated from every sorted fraction and measured by UV absorbance on a Nanodrop 2000c. Relative to germline, V is missing 4 bases and J is missing 1 base, with 7 bases of the junction outside any gene match. CDR1 and CDR2, looked up from the germline V gene, are SGHRS and YFSETQ. From the cysteine up to the phenylalanine, the CDR3 has a length of 15 residues. Only CDR3 DNA remains: 45 bases, in frame from the first base.

Sequencing used memory CD4+ T cells sorted from blood. The cell subset or site label of this sample denotes: CD45RA-negative fraction. This chain is built from TRBV5-1 and TRBJ1-1; TRBD1 lines up with 7 middle nucleotides. The origin of this receptor is a young man in good health. The encoded CDR3 is CASSVGQLANTEAFF. DNA sequence: TGCGCCAGCAGCGTGGGACAGCTAGCGAACACTGAAGCTTTCTTT. With the portions outside the CDR3 filled from the reference TRBV5-1 and TRBJ1-1 genes, the complete variable region becomes KAGVTQTPRYLIKTRGQQVTLSCSPISGHRSVSWYQQTPGQGLQFLFEYFSETQRNKGNFPGRFSGRQFSNSRSEMNVSTLELGDSALYLCASSVGQLANTEAFFGQGTRLTVV.